The 27 T cell receptor beta chains below all came from one sample that was sequenced in a study of blood T cell repertoires in COVID-19. Method: immunoSEQ multiplex PCR; TCRdb's copy keeps in-frame clones and lacks some. Of about 310,000 clones in the sample, 85% to 90% were seen once. Sample: peripheral blood. These receptors originate from a woman aged 40 to 50 with COVID-19, enrolled during active disease.

The genes are TRBV21-1 and TRBJ2-3; TRBD1, the D gene given by the table, was not confirmed from the DNA. TRBV21-1 is labeled a pseudogene. The CDR3 has 16 amino acids. The CDR3 loop reads CASSALRDRTTDTQYF. The CDR3 DNA reads as TGTGCCAGCAGCGCTTTGAGGGACAGAACGACAGATACGCAGTATTTT.

The chain is built from TRBV9 and TRBJ1-2, with D perhaps TRBD1 (5 bases). CDR1 and CDR2 (germline): SGDLS, YYNGEE. The CDR3 runs to 12 residues. V lost 5 bases and J lost 7, with 12 bases in between. This chain's CDR3 is CASRGVGGGYTF. In DNA form, the CDR3 reads TGTGCCAGCAGAGGGGTCGGTGGTGGCTACACCTTC.

The chain uses TRBV4-1 and TRBJ1-2, with TRBD1 identical over 7 bases. This CDR3 contains 15 residues. J was trimmed by 4 bases and V by 4 bases; bases with no gene match: 9. Germline CDR1 is MGHRA and CDR2 is YSYEKL. CDR3 loop: CASSRGDSRGYGYTF. Written as DNA, the CDR3 is TGCGCCAGCAGCCGGGGGGACAGCCGCGGCTATGGCTACACCTTC.

The chain couples TRBV3-1 (or the pseudogene TRBV3-2) to TRBJ1-2; TRBD1 is a possible D gene (6 bases). In germline, CDR1 is LGHDT, CDR2 YNNKEL (reference sequence). This CDR3 is 17 amino acids long. V gave up 4 bases and J gave up 1 base, with 19 bases separating them. CDR3 sequence: CASSRTTRTAYNYGYTF. DNA for the CDR3: TGTGCCAGCAGCCGTACTACCAGGACAGCCTATAACTATGGCTACACCTTC.

The V and J genes are TRBV29-1 and TRBJ1-2, with 8 bases fitting TRBD1. CDR1 and CDR2 from the germline V gene are SQVTM and ANQGSEA. This CDR3 has 14 residues. Losses at the gene ends were 7 bases for V and 4 bases for J; bases not matched to a gene: 11. The CDR3 coding sequence is TGCAGCGATGGACCTACCGGGACAGGCTATGGCTACACCTTC. This gives the protein CSDGPTGTGYGYTF.

The chain couples TRBV28 to TRBJ1-5, with 7 bases matching TRBD1. The V gene end was trimmed by 2 bases and the J gene end by 6 bases; junction bases not matched to a gene: 4. Germline CDR1 is MDHEN and CDR2 is SYDVKM. The CDR3 runs to 14 residues. CDR3 DNA sequence: TGTGCCAGCAGTTTAAGAACAGGGGCTCAGCCCCAGCATTTT. This encodes CASSLRTGAQPQHF.

The chain employs TRBV15 and TRBJ2-3, with 9 bases identical to TRBD1. V gave up 3 bases and J gave up 3 bases; unmatched junction bases: 7. CDR1 and CDR2 (germline): LNHNV, YYDKDF (reference sequence). There are 16 residues in the CDR3. The CDR3 nucleotides are TGTGCCACCAGCAGTGATACAGGGGGCTGGACAGATACGCAGTATTTT. Translated, it gives CATSSDTGGWTDTQYF.

The CDR3 loop is CASSYAGSSYNSPLHF. The CDR3 DNA reads as TGTGCCAGCAGTTACGCGGGGAGCTCCTATAATTCACCCCTCCACTTT. The chain has TRBV6-2 or TRBV6-3 and TRBJ1-6; the D is unclear. The germline CDR1 and CDR2 sequences are MNHEY and SVGEGT. CDR3 length: 16 amino acids. Trimming removed 2 bases at V and 0 bases at J, with 8 bases between.

The CDR3 protein is CASSFRGSSYNSPLHF. CDR3 coding DNA: TGTGCCAGCAGCTTTCGGGGTAGCTCCTATAATTCACCCCTCCACTTT. The J gene is TRBJ1-6, the V gene TRBV5-6; D not resolved. The ends were cut back, 2 bases at V and 0 bases at J, with 9 bases in the middle. The CDR3 spans 16 residues. CDR1 SGHDT and CDR2 YYEEEE come from the germline V gene.

The chain links TRBV7-2 to TRBJ2-5; 11 bases match TRBD2. This CDR3 has 15 amino acids. Germline V gene sequence: CDR1 SGHTA, CDR2 FQGNSA. The junction had 6 bases not matched to a gene; V was cut back by 5 bases and J by 4 bases. The CDR3 sequence is CASSPRSGRGETQYF. CDR3 bases: TGTGCCAGCAGCCCCCGTAGCGGGAGGGGAGAGACCCAGTACTTC.

This clone was observed once. This sequence joins TRBV5-6 and TRBJ1-1; 7 bases are shared with TRBD1. The germline V gene encodes CDR1 SGHDT and CDR2 YYEEEE. This CDR3 is 15 amino acids long. Unmatched junction bases numbered 6, after V lost 2 bases and J lost 2 bases. The CDR3 region is CASSLGGARNTEAFF. DNA of the CDR3: TGTGCCAGCAGCTTAGGGGGCGCGCGAAACACTGAAGCTTTCTTT.

V and J are TRBV6-5 and TRBJ1-4; TRBD1 agrees at 8 bases. Unmatched junction bases numbered 7, after V lost 5 bases and J lost 8 bases. CDR1 and CDR2 from the germline V gene are MNHEY and SVGAGI. This CDR3 region has 14 residues. The CDR3 region is CASSRTGPGEKLFF. CDR3 sequence (DNA): TGTGCCAGCAGTCGGACAGGGCCTGGGGAAAAACTGTTTTTT.

The chain employs TRBV6-5 and TRBJ2-1; tentatively, D is TRBD1 (6 bases). The V end was cut by 4 bases, the J end by 5 bases, with 15 bases between. CDR3 size: 15 residues. CDR1 is MNHEY, CDR2 SVGAGI, per germline. CDR3 DNA: TGTGCCAGCAGTTCTCCGGGACACCAGAACAATGAGCAGTTCTTC. As protein: CASSSPGHQNNEQFF.

The genes are TRBV3-1 (or the pseudogene TRBV3-2) and TRBJ1-1; D call uncertain. CDR1 LGHDT and CDR2 YNNKEL come from the germline V gene (reference sequence). The V gene lost 5 bases and the J gene lost 0 bases, with 7 bases spanning the gap. The CDR3 runs 13 residues. The CDR3 DNA sequence: TGTGCCAGCAGCAAATACATGAACACTGAAGCTTTCTTT. Protein product: CASSKYMNTEAFF.

The rearrangement links TRBV19 to TRBJ2-7; 10 nucleotides line up with TRBD2. The CDR3 is made up of 14 amino acids. With 3 bases clipped from V and 3 bases from J, the junction kept 2 bases outside the gene matches. CDR1 LNHDA and CDR2 SQIVND come from the germline V gene (reference sequence). This chain's CDR3 is CASSIEREGYEQYF. CDR3 coding DNA: TGTGCCAGTAGTATTGAGCGGGAGGGCTACGAGCAGTACTTC.

The chain recombines TRBV11-2 with TRBJ1-2, with D unresolved. The CDR3 sequence is 13 residues long. V lost 4 bases, J lost 2 bases, and 8 bases lay in between. Germline assignment: CDR1 SGHAT and CDR2 FQNNGV. This chain's CDR3 is CASSYPGNYGYTF. The CDR3 bases are TGTGCCAGCAGCTACCCGGGAAACTATGGCTACACCTTC.

The chain uses TRBV6-2 or TRBV6-3 and TRBJ2-1; TRBD2 matches 7 bases. Looked up from germline, CDR1 is MNHEY and CDR2 is SVGEGT. V shed 3 bases and J 0 bases; nucleotides not matched to a gene: 11. The CDR3 covers 18 residues. CDR3 bases: TGTGCCAGCAGTTATATTATTGGGCGGGGGACCTCCTACAATGAGCAGTTCTTC. Residues: CASSYIIGRGTSYNEQFF.

This chain links TRBV10-3 with TRBJ1-6; 10 positions match TRBD1. From germline, CDR1 is ENHRY and CDR2 SYGVKD. Trimming cost V 2 bases and J 5 bases; bases outside gene matches: 3. This CDR3 contains 16 residues. The CDR3 sequence is CAISEADRGDNSPLHF. In DNA form, the CDR3 reads TGTGCCATCAGTGAGGCGGACAGGGGGGATAATTCACCCCTCCACTTT.

This clone was observed a handful of times. The genes are TRBV27 and TRBJ2-1; a weak D match, TRBD2 (6 bases). Germline CDR1 reads MNHEY; CDR2 reads SMNVEV (reference sequence). Deletions cut 5 bases from V and 4 bases from J, with 15 bases between. This CDR3 has 15 amino acids. This CDR3 is CASSQDYPIYNEQFF. CDR3 DNA sequence: TGTGCCAGCAGTCAGGACTACCCTATTTACAATGAGCAGTTCTTC.

The chain links TRBV4-1 to TRBJ1-5; TRBD1 aligns across 8 bases. The length of the CDR3 is 14 residues. Germline V gene data show CDR1 as MGHRA and CDR2 as YSYEKL. Trimming cost V 3 bases and J 4 bases; bases outside gene matches: 2. This CDR3 reads CASSQGQANQPQHF. CDR3 bases: TGCGCCAGCAGCCAGGGACAGGCGAATCAGCCCCAGCATTTT.

CDR3 coding DNA: TGTGCCAGCAGCCGCGCAGGGGGGTACGAGCAGTACTTC. As protein: CASSRAGGYEQYF. This chain links TRBV7-8 with TRBJ2-7, with a possible D match to TRBD1 (7 bases). The CDR3 extends over 13 amino acids. V lost 5 bases, J lost 4 bases, and 12 bases lay in between. Germline CDR1 and CDR2: SGHVS and FQNEAQ.

The V call is TRBV4-1, the J call TRBJ1-1; D possibly corresponds to TRBD1 (6 bases). The ends were cut back, 1 base at V and 1 base at J, with 13 bases in the middle. The CDR3 consists of 16 residues. CDR1 is MGHRA, CDR2 YSYEKL, per germline. This CDR3 reads CASSQVRGHPNTEAFF. Written as DNA, the CDR3 is TGCGCCAGCAGCCAAGTTCGGGGACACCCGAACACTGAAGCTTTCTTT.

The chain joins TRBV4-3 to TRBJ2-5; a weak D match, TRBD1 (6 bases). The V gene lost 0 bases and the J gene lost 0 bases, with 17 bases spanning the gap. The CDR3 is 18 residues long. Germline V lookup: CDR1 LGHNA, CDR2 YSLEER. The CDR3 region has the DNA TGCGCCAGCAGCCAAGACCCCCCAGACAGGAAGGACCAAGAGACCCAGTACTTC. Translated: CASSQDPPDRKDQETQYF.

V gene TRBV9 combines with J gene TRBJ2-7; D is possibly TRBD1 (6 bases). V shed 0 bases and J shed 2 bases, with 12 bases lying between them. Germline V gene data show CDR1 as SGDLS and CDR2 as YYNGEE. The CDR3 totals 15 residues. The CDR3 DNA is TGTGCCAGCAGCGTAGAGGGCAGGGGCACCTACGAGCAGTACTTC. Its protein product is CASSVEGRGTYEQYF.

This clone has just one count. V usage is TRBV2 and J usage is TRBJ1-5; TRBD1 agrees at 9 bases. The CDR3 contains 16 residues. The V gene's germline CDR1 is SNHLY and CDR2 FYNNEI. V shed 2 bases, J shed 4 bases, and the junction held 6 bases outside the gene matches. The CDR3 nucleotides are TGTGCCAGCAGTGAACTACAGGGGGCGTTAAATCAGCCCCAGCATTTT. Translated, it gives CASSELQGALNQPQHF.

CDR3 DNA sequence: TGTGCCAGCAGTTACTCTGGTACTTTGCCCCAGCATTTT. Encoded protein: CASSYSGTLPQHF. This rearrangement joins TRBV6-5 to TRBJ1-5; D gene uncertain. The V gene's germline CDR1 is MNHEY and CDR2 SVGAGI. Deletions cut 0 bases from V and 9 bases from J, with 9 bases between. The CDR3 spans 13 residues.

The CDR3 DNA is TGTGCCAGCAGTTTAATCTTTGCGGGGTATAGGGAAGAGACCCAGTACTTC. Translated, it gives CASSLIFAGYREETQYF. This chain uses TRBV27 with TRBJ2-5, with D maybe TRBD2 (6 bases). Between the trimmed V and J ends, which lost 2 bases and 3 bases, there was a span of 19 bases. Germline lookup yields CDR1 MNHEY and CDR2 SMNVEV (reference sequence). This CDR3 has 17 residues.